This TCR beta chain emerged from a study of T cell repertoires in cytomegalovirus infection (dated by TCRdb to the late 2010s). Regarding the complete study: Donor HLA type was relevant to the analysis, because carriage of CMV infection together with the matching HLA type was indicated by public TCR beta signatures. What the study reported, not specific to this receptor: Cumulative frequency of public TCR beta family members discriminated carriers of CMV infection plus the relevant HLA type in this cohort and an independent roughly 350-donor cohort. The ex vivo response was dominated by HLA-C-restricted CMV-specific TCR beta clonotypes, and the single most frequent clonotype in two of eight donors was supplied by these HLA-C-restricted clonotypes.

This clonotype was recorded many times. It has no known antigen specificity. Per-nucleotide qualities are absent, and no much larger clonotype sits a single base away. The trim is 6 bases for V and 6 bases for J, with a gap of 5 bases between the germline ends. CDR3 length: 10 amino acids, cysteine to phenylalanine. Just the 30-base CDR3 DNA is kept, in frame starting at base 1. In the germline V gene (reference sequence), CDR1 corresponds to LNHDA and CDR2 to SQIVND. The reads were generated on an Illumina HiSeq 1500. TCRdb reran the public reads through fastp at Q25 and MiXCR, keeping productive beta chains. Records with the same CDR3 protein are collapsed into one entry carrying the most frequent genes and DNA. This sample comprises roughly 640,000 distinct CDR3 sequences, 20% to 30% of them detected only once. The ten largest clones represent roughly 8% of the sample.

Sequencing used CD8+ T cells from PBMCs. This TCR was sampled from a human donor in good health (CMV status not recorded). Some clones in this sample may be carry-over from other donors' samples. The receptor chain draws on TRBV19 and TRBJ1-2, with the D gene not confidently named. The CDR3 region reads CASSHNGYTF. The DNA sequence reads TGTGCCAGTAGCCACAATGGCTACACCTTC.